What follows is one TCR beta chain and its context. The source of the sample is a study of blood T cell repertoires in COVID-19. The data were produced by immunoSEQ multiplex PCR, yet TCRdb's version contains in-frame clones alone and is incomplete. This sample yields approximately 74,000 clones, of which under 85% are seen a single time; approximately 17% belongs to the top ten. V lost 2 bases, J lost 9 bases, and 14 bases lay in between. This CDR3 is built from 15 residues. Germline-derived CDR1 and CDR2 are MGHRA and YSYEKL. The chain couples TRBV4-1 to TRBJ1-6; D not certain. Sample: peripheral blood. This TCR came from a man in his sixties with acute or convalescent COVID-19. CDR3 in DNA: TGCGCCAGCAGCCAATCGAGGACTTTAGGTTCACCCCTCCACTTT. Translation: CASSQSRTLGSPLHF.